This T cell receptor beta chain is from a study of blood T cell repertoires in COVID-19. About the study: Nucleic acid was either cDNA or gDNA, and it came from T cells, B-cell-depleted T cells, or PBMCs.

Participant ages covered about 18 to 100 years across around 25 US areas. Membership in each cohort depended on participant-reported clinical history. J lost 0 bases, V lost 0 bases, and 5 bases had no gene match. Germline lookup yields CDR1 SGHVS and CDR2 FQNEAQ. CDR3 length equals 17 residues. This clone has just a few counts. Under the authors' procedure: Reference gene primer amplification gave estimated nucleated cell counts. The assay was immunoSEQ multiplex PCR, and TCRdb's table has in-frame clones only and misses some. V and J calls and clone size come straight from that table; D and trimming were deduced from the DNA. The table lists 200,000 or so clones, roughly 85% of them singletons.

The chain uses TRBV7-8 and TRBJ1-3; 7 bases map to TRBD1. The sequenced sample was PBMCs or T cells enriched from blood (not recorded which). The receptor was derived from a woman aged 35 to 49 with acute COVID-19. The CDR3, as DNA: TGTGCCAGCAGCTTAGCGCGCAGGGGGGTCTCTGGAAACACCATATATTTT. This encodes CASSLARRGVSGNTIYF.